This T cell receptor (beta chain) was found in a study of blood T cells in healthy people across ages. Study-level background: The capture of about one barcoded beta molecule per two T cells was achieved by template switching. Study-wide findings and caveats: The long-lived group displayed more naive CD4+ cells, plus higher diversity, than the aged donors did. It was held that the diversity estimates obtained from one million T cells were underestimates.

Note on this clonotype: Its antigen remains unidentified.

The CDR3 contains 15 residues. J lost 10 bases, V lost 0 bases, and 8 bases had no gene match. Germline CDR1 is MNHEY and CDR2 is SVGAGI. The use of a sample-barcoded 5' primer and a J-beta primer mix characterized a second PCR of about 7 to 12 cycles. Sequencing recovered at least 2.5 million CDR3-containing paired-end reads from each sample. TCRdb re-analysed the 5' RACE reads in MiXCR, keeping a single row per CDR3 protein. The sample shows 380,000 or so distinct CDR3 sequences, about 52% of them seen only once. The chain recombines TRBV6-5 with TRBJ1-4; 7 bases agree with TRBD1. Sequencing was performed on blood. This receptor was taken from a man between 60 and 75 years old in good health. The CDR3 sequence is CASSYSKGALGKLFF. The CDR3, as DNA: TGTGCCAGCAGTTACTCGAAGGGGGCTTTAGGAAAACTGTTTTTT.